This T cell receptor beta chain appears in the sequencing data of a study of blood T cell repertoires in COVID-19. Original handling: Researchers report that nucleated cell counts were estimated from reference gene primer amplification. Produced via immunoSEQ multiplex PCR; TCRdb's table is partial and in-frame only. V and J calls and clone size come straight from that table; D and trimming were deduced from the DNA. The sample lists 310,000 or so clones, 87% occurring once. Individuals aged 18 to 89 years were recruited from some 26 US areas. Cohorts were based on clinical histories the participants reported. Germline V CDR1 and CDR2: WSHSY, SAAADI. The V gene lost 7 bases and the J gene lost 6 bases, with 22 bases spanning the gap. The CDR3 covers 15 residues.

This sequence originates from a middle-aged woman who had recovered from COVID-19. This sequence joins TRBV10-2 and TRBJ2-7; possibly TRBD1 for D (6 bases). The sample taken for sequencing was PBMCs or T cells enriched from blood (not recorded which). The CDR3 bases are TGCGCCAGCAAATTTGATGACAGGAGGTCGGCCGAGCAGTACTTC. This gives the protein CASKFDDRRSAEQYF.